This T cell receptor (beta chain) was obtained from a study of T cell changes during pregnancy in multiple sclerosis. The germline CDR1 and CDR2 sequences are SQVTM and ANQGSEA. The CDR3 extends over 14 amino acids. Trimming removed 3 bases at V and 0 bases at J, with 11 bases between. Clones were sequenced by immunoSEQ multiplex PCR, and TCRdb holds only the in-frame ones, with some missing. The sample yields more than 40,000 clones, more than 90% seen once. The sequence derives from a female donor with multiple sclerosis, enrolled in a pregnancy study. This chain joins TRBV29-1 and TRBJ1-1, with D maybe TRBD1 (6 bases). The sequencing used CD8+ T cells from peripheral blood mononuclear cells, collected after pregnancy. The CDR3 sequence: CSVDPQGMNTEAFF. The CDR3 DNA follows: TGCAGCGTTGACCCACAGGGCATGAACACTGAAGCTTTCTTT.